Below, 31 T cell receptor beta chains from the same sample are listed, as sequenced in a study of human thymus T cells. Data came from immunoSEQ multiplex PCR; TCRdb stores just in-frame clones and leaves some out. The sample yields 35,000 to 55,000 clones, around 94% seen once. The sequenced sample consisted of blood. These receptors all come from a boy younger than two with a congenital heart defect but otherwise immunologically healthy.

As DNA, the CDR3 is TGTGCCAGCAGTGGGCGGATGGGGAGGGAGCAGTACTTC. It is translated as CASSGRMGREQYF. This chain connects TRBV7-2 to TRBJ2-5; TRBD2 aligns across 7 bases. CDR3 length equals 13 residues. Germline CDR1 and CDR2: SGHTA and FQGNSA. J gave up 11 bases and V 6 bases, and 12 bases lay outside the gene matches.

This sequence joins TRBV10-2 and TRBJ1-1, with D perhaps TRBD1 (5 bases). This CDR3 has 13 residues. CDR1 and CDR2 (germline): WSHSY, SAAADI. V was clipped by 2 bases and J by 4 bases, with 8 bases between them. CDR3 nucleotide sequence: TGCGCCAGCAGTGAGGGAGGGGTCACTGAAGCTTTCTTT. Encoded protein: CASSEGGVTEAFF.

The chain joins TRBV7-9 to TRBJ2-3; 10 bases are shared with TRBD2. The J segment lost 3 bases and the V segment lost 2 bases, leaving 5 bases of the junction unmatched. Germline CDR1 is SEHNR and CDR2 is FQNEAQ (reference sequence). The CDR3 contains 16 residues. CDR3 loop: CASSLRAGGPTDTQYF. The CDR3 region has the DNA TGTGCCAGCAGCTTAAGAGCGGGGGGGCCAACAGATACGCAGTATTTT.

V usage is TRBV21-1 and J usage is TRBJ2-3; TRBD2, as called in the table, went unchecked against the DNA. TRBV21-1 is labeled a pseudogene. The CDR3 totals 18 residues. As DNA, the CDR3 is TGTGCCAGCAGCAAAGAGCTAGCGGGGGGGCGTGGAACAGATACGCAGTATTTT. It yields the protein CASSKELAGGRGTDTQYF.

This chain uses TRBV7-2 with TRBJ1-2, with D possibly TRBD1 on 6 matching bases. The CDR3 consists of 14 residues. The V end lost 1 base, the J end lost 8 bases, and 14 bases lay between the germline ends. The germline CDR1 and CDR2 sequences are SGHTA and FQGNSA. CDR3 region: CASSLDQGLRGYTF. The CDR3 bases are TGTGCCAGCAGCTTAGATCAGGGGCTCCGGGGCTACACCTTC.

The CDR3 protein is CASSPLWDRDNEQFF. The CDR3 DNA reads TGTGCCAGCAGCCCTCTGTGGGACAGGGACAATGAGCAGTTCTTC. The rearrangement links TRBV7-6 to TRBJ2-1; 9 bases match TRBD1. With V trimmed by 5 bases and J by 5 bases, 7 bases remained unmatched. CDR1 and CDR2 from the germline V gene are SGHVS and FNYEAQ. The CDR3 totals 15 residues.

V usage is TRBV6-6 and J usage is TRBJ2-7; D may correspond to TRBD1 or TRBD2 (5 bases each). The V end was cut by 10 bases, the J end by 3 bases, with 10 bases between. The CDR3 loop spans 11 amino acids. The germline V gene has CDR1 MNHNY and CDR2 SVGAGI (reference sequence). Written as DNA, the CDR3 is TGTGCCACCTGGGACGGCTACGAGCAGTACTTC. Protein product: CATWDGYEQYF.

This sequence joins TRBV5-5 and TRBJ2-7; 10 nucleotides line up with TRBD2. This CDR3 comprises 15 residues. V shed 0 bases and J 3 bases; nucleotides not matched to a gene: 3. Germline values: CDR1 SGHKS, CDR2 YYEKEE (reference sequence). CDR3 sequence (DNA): TGTGCCAGCAGCTTGGCTAGCGGGGGTTTCTACGAGCAGTACTTC. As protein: CASSLASGGFYEQYF.

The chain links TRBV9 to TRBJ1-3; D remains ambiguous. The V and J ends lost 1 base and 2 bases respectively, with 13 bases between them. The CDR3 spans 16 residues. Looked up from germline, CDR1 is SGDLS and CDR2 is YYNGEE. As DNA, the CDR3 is TGTGCCAGCAGCGTATCCCCTAACCCACCTGGAAACACCATATATTTT. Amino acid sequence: CASSVSPNPPGNTIYF.

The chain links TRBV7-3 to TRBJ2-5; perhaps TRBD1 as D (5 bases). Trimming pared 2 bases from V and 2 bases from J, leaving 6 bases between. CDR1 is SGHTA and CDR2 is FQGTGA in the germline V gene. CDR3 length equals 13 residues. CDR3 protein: CASSLGAQETQYF. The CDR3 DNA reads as TGTGCCAGCAGCTTAGGGGCTCAAGAGACCCAGTACTTC.

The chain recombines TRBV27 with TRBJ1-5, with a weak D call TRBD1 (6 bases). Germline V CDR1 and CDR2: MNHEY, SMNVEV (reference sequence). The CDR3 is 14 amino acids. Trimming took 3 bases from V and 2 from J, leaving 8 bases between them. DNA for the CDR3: TGTGCCAGCAGTTTGAGACAGGGCAATCAGCCCCAGCATTTT. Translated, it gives CASSLRQGNQPQHF.

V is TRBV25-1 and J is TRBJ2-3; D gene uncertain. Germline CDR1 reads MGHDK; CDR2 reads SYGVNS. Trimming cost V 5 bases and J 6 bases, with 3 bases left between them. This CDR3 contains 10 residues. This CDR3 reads CASSRDTQYF. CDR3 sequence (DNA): TGTGCCAGCAGTAGGGATACGCAGTATTTT.

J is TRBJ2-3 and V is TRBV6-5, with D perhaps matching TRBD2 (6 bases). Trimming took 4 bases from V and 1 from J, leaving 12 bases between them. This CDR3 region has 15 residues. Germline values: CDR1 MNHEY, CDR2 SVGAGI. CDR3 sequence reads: CASSSPPSGTDTQYF. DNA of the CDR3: TGTGCCAGCAGTTCCCCCCCTAGCGGCACAGATACGCAGTATTTT.

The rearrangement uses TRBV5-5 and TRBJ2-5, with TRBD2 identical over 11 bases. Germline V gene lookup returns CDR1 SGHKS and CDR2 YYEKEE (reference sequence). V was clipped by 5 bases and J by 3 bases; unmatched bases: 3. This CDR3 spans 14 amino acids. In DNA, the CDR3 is TGTGCCAGCAGGGTGACTAGCGGGGAAGAGACCCAGTACTTC. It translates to CASRVTSGEETQYF.

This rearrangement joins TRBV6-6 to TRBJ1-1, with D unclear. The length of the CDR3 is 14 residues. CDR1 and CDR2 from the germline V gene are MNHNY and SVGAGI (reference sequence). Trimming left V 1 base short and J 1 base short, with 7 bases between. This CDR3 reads CASSYFPGNTEAFF. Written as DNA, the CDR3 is TGTGCCAGCAGTTACTTCCCAGGGAACACTGAAGCTTTCTTT.

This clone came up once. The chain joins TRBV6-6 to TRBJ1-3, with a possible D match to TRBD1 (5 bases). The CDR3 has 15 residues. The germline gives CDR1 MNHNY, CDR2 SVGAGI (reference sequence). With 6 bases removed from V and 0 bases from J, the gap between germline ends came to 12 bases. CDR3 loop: CASSPGHLSGNTIYF. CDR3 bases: TGTGCCAGCAGCCCAGGACACCTCTCTGGAAACACCATATATTTT.

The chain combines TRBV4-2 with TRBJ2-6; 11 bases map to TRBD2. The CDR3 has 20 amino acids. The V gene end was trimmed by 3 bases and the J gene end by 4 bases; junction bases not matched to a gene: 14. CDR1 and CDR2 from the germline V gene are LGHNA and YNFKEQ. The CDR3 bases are TGTGCCAGCAGCCAGGACAATCCCGGACTAGCGGGTACAGGGGCCAACGTCCTGACTTTC. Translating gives CASSQDNPGLAGTGANVLTF.

CDR3 DNA: TGTGCCAGCAGTTTAGCGGGGCCAGGATTCTACGAGCAGTACTTC. Amino acid sequence: CASSLAGPGFYEQYF. V and J are TRBV28 and TRBJ2-7; maybe TRBD2 (6 bases). The V gene's germline CDR1 is MDHEN and CDR2 SYDVKM. V was cut by 2 bases and J by 3 bases, with 14 bases left in between. The CDR3 runs 15 residues.

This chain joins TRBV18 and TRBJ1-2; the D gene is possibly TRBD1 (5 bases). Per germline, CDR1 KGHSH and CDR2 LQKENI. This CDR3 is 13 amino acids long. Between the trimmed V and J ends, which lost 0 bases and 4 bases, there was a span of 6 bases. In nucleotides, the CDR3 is TGTGCCAGCTCACCACCAGGGGCCTATGGCTACACCTTC. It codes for CASSPPGAYGYTF.

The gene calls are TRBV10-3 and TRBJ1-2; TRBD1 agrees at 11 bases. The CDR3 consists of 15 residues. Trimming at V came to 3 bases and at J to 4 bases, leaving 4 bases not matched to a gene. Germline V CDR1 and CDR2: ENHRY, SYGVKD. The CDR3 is CAISEGTGGGYGYTF. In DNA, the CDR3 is TGTGCCATCAGTGAAGGGACAGGGGGGGGCTATGGCTACACCTTC.

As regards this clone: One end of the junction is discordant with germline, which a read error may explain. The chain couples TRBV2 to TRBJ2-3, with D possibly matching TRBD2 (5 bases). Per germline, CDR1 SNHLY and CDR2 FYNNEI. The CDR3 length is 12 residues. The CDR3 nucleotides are TGTGCCAGCAGGGCGGACTGGCCCCCACGCGATTTT. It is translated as CASRADWPPRDF.

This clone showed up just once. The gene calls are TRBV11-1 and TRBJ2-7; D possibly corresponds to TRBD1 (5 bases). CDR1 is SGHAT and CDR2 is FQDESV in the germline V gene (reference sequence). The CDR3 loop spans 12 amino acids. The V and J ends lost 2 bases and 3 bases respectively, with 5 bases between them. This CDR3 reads CASSLQGYEQYF. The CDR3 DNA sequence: TGTGCCAGCAGCTTACAGGGCTACGAGCAGTACTTC. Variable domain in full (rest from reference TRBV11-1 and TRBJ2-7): EAEVAQSPRYKITEKSQAVAFWCDPISGHATLYWYRQILGQGPELLVQFQDESVVDDSQLPKDRFSAERLKGVDSTLKIQPAELGDSAMYLCASSLQGYEQYFGPGTRLTVT.

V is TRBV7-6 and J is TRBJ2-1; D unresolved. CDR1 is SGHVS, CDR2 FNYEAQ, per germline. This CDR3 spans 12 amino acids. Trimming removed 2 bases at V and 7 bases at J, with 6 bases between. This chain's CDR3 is CASSLFTNEQFF. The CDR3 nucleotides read TGTGCCAGCAGCTTATTTACAAATGAGCAGTTCTTC.

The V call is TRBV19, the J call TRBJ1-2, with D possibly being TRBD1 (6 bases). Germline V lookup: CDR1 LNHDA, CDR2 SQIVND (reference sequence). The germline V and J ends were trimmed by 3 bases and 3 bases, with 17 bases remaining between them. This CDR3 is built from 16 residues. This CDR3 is CASSINPRPGDYGYTF. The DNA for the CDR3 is TGTGCCAGTAGTATTAATCCCCGGCCAGGGGACTATGGCTACACCTTC.

CDR3 nucleotide sequence: TGCGCCAGCAGCCGGGGGGTCGCAGGGCCAGGGGCCATTGAAATCGGGGAGCTGTTTTTT. Its translation is CASSRGVAGPGAIEIGELFF. The chain uses TRBV5-1 and TRBJ2-2; perhaps TRBD2 as D (7 bases). Germline V gene lookup returns CDR1 SGHRS and CDR2 YFSETQ. The germline V and J ends were trimmed by 4 bases and 7 bases, with 32 bases remaining between them. The CDR3 has 20 residues.

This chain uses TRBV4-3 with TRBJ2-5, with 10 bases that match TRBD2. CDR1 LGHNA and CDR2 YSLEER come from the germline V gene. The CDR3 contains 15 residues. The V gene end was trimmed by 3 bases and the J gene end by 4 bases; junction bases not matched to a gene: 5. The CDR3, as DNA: TGCGCCAGCAGCCATGGGACTAGCGCTCGAGAGACCCAGTACTTC. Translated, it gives CASSHGTSARETQYF.

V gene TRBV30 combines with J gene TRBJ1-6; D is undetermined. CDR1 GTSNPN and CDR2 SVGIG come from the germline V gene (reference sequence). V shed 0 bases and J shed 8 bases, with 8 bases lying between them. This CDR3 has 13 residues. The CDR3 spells CAWSVAPDSPLHF. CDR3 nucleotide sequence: TGTGCCTGGAGTGTCGCCCCGGATTCACCCCTCCACTTT.

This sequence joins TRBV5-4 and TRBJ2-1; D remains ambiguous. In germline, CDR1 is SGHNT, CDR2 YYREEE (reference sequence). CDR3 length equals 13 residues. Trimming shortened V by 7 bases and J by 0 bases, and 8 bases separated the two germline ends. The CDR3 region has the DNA TGTGCCAGCGGGTCGGCCTCCTACAATGAGCAGTTCTTC. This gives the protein CASGSASYNEQFF.

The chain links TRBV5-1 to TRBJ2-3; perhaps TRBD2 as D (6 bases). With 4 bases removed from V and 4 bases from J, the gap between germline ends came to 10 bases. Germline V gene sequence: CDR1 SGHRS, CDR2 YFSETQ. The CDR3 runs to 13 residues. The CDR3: CASSPPSADTQYF. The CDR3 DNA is TGCGCCAGCAGCCCGCCTAGCGCAGATACGCAGTATTTT.

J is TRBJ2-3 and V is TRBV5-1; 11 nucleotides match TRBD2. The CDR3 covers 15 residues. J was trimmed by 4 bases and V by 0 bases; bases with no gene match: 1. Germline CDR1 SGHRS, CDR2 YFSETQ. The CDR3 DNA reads TGCGCCAGCAGCTTGGGTAGCGGGGGGGCAGATACGCAGTATTTT. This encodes CASSLGSGGADTQYF.

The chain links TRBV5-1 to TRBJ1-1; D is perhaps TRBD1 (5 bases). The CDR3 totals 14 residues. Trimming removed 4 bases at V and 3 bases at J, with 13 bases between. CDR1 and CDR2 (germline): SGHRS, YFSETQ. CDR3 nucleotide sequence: TGCGCCAGCAGCCCCCGGACAAGCTACACTGAAGCTTTCTTT. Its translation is CASSPRTSYTEAFF. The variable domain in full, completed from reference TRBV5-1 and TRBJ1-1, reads KAGVTQTPRYLIKTRGQQVTLSCSPISGHRSVSWYQQTPGQGLQFLFEYFSETQRNKGNFPGRFSGRQFSNSRSEMNVSTLELGDSALYLCASSPRTSYTEAFFGQGTRLTVV.